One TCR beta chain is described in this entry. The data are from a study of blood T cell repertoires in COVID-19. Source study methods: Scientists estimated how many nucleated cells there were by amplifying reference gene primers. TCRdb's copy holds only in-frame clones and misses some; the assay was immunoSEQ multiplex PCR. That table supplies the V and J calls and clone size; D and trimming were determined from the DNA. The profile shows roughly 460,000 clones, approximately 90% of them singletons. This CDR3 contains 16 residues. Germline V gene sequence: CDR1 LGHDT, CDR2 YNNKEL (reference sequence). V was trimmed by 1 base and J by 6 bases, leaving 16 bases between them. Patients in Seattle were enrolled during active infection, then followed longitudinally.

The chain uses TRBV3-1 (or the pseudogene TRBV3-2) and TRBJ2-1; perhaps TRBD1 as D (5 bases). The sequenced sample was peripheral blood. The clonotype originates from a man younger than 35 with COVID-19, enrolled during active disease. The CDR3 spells CASSQGVGRVGNEQFF. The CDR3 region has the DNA TGTGCCAGCAGCCAAGGGGTGGGCAGGGTCGGCAATGAGCAGTTCTTC.